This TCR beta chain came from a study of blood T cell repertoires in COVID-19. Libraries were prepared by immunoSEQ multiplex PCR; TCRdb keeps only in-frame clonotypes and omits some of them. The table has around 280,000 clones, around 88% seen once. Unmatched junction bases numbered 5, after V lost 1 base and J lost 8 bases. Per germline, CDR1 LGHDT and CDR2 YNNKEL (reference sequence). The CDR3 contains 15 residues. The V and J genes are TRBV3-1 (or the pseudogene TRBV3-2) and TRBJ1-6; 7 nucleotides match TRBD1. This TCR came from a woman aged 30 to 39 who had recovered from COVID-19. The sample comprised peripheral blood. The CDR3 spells CASSQGQGVYSPLHF. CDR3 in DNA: TGTGCCAGCAGCCAAGGACAGGGAGTTTATTCACCCCTCCACTTT.